A selection of T cell receptor beta chains follows, all from one sample in a study of blood T cell repertoires in COVID-19. Produced via immunoSEQ multiplex PCR; TCRdb's table is partial and in-frame only. The table shows some 61,000 clones, with roughly 90% occurring only once. Sequencing was carried out using peripheral blood. The origin of the receptors is a man aged 30 to 39 with acute or convalescent COVID-19. Each CDR3 is given with its conserved first and last residue. Fields, in order: CDR3 DNA, CDR3 protein, clone size, V gene, D gene, J gene. D genes are given only for firm matches. The size field is filled for only some rows; it gives once, few, many or a size class.

TGTGCCAGCAGTTCCCCAACTAGCGGGAGGGCCCCAAATGAGCAGTTCTTC	CASSSPTSGRAPNEQFF	-	TRBV27	TRBD2	TRBJ2-1
TGTGCCAGCAGTGAAGCCGCGGGACTAGCGGGAGACGAGCAGTACTTC	CASSEAAGLAGDEQYF	-	TRBV2	TRBD2	TRBJ2-7
TGTGCCAGCTCCAGTGGTACGCCCGGGGAGCTGTTTTTT	CASSSGTPGELFF	-	TRBV18	-	TRBJ2-2
TGTGCCAGCAGCTTAGTACTAGCGGGTTCCTGGTTAACCTACGAGCAGTACTTC	CASSLVLAGSWLTYEQYF	-	TRBV7-9	TRBD2	TRBJ2-7
TGTGCCAGCAGCTCCGCAACAGGGGGGTATGGTGAGCAGTTCTTC	CASSSATGGYGEQFF	-	TRBV7-2	TRBD1	TRBJ2-1
TGTGCCAGCAGCTTACAGGGTTTCAGCGGGGAGCTGTTTTTT	CASSLQGFSGELFF	large	TRBV5-6	-	TRBJ2-2
TGTGCCAGCAGCTTAGGGGTGGTTGGAGAAACTTACGAGCAGTACTTC	CASSLGVVGETYEQYF	few	TRBV7-6	-	TRBJ2-7
TGTGCCAGCAGCTTTAAAGCGCTAAGCGGGAGGAACGGGGAGCTGTTTTTT	CASSFKALSGRNGELFF	-	TRBV13	TRBD2	TRBJ2-2
TGTGCCAGCAGTTCCCTCTGGAGCGGGAGGGCCTCCTACAATGAGCAGTTCTTC	CASSSLWSGRASYNEQFF	-	TRBV28	TRBD2	TRBJ2-1
TGTGCCAGCAGGGACACAGGGGTGGAGACCCAGTACTTC	CASRDTGVETQYF	-	TRBV7-9	TRBD1	TRBJ2-5
TGTGCCAGCAGCTTCAGCGGCAGCACAGATACGCAGTATTTT	CASSFSGSTDTQYF	-	TRBV5-6	-	TRBJ2-3
TGTGCCAGCAGTTTTTCTCCCTTGAGCACTGAAGCTTTCTTT	CASSFSPLSTEAFF	once	TRBV28	-	TRBJ1-1
TGTGCCAGCAGCCATAACTCTAACACTGAAGCTTTCTTT	CASSHNSNTEAFF	-	TRBV4-2	-	TRBJ1-1
TGTGCCAGTAGTATAGCCTTCGCGGGCCTGAACACTGAAGCTTTCTTT	CASSIAFAGLNTEAFF	-	TRBV19	-	TRBJ1-1
TGTGCCTGGAGTGTACGGGGGAGCGCCCAAGAGACCCAGTACTTC	CAWSVRGSAQETQYF	-	TRBV30	-	TRBJ2-5
TGTGCCACCCCGGCAGGGCGACAAGAGACCCAGTACTTC	CATPAGRQETQYF	once	TRBV24-1	-	TRBJ2-5
TGTGCCAGCAGTTGGGGACAGGGCTTCACCGGGGAGCTGTTTTTT	CASSWGQGFTGELFF	-	TRBV14	TRBD1	TRBJ2-2
TGTGCCAGCAGCCAAGATCTGGCGGGGGAGCGGTACTTC	CASSQDLAGERYF	-	TRBV14	TRBD2	TRBJ2-7
TGTGCCAGTAGTATGGGCCTACCGCCGAACACCGGGGAGCTGTTTTTT	CASSMGLPPNTGELFF	-	TRBV19	-	TRBJ2-2
TGCGCCAGCAGCCAAGAACCAGGGCGCACAGATACGCAGTATTTT	CASSQEPGRTDTQYF	-	TRBV4-1	-	TRBJ2-3
TGTGCCAGCAGTAGGGAGTCCTCCTACAATGAGCAGTTCTTC	CASSRESSYNEQFF	few	TRBV28	-	TRBJ2-1
TGTGCCAGCAGCACCCGACTAGCGGGTTCCTCTGATACGCAGTATTTT	CASSTRLAGSSDTQYF	-	TRBV7-8	TRBD2	TRBJ2-3
TGTGCCAGCAGCTTAGGGACAGGGCCAAATCAGCCCCAGCATTTT	CASSLGTGPNQPQHF	-	TRBV7-8	TRBD1	TRBJ1-5
TGTGCCAGCAGCCAAGAGAGGACAGGGGTTGGCTACACCTTC	CASSQERTGVGYTF	-	TRBV3-1/TRBV3-2	TRBD1	TRBJ1-2
TGTGCCTGGAGTACGGGAGGCTACAATGAGCAGTTCTTC	CAWSTGGYNEQFF	-	TRBV30	TRBD2	TRBJ2-1
TGTGCCAGCAAGCCGACAGGGGACACTGAAGCTTTCTTT	CASKPTGDTEAFF	few	TRBV6-5	TRBD1	TRBJ1-1
TGTGCCAGCAGCTTGTTAGATGCCGATACGCAGTATTTT	CASSLLDADTQYF	-	TRBV5-8	-	TRBJ2-3
TGTGCCAGCAGCCAAGATCTACAGGGTAGAGCTTTCTTT	CASSQDLQGRAFF	-	TRBV14	-	TRBJ1-1
TGTGCCAGTGGCAACAGGGGGACAAATTCACCCCTCCACTTT	CASGNRGTNSPLHF	-	TRBV21-1	-	TRBJ1-6
TGTGCCAGCAGTTCCCTCCCTAGGGATACGCAGTATTTT	CASSSLPRDTQYF	-	TRBV28	-	TRBJ2-3
TGTGCCAGCAGCTTAAGCACAGTCTATGGCTACACCTTC	CASSLSTVYGYTF	-	TRBV7-2	-	TRBJ1-2
TGCAGCGTTGAAACCAGAGGACTTAGCGGGAGAGGCACAGATACGCAGTATTTT	CSVETRGLSGRGTDTQYF	-	TRBV29-1	TRBD2	TRBJ2-3
TGTGCCAGCAGCTATTTCGTCCCCCGTCGGGAGGGCCACGAGCAGTACTTC	CASSYFVPRREGHEQYF	-	TRBV5-6	TRBD2	TRBJ2-7
TGTGCCAGCTCACCGTCGAGGGGGATCTACGAGCAGTACTTC	CASSPSRGIYEQYF	-	TRBV18	-	TRBJ2-7
TGTGCCAGCAGTGAAGAGCGGGACAGGGGTTACGAGCAGTACTTC	CASSEERDRGYEQYF	-	TRBV6-1	TRBD1	TRBJ2-7
TGCGCCAGCAGCCAAGATCGCTTGGGGGGAGGAAGGAATTCACCCCTCCACTTT	CASSQDRLGGGRNSPLHF	-	TRBV4-3	-	TRBJ1-6
TGTGCCATCAGTGAGTTGGCGGTACAGGTGATGAATGAGCAGTTCTTC	CAISELAVQVMNEQFF	-	TRBV10-3	-	TRBJ2-1
TGTGCCAGCTCACCGTCCCGGGGGGTGAGAACTGAAGCTTTCTTT	CASSPSRGVRTEAFF	few	TRBV18	-	TRBJ1-1
TGTGCCAGCAGCTTAGTCGGGGGGGACAGCTCTGGAAACACCATATATTTT	CASSLVGGDSSGNTIYF	once	TRBV7-8	TRBD1	TRBJ1-3
TGCGCCAGCAGGGGAGGGGGAACTAGCACAGATACGCAGTATTTT	CASRGGGTSTDTQYF	once	TRBV5-1	-	TRBJ2-3
TGTGCCAGCAGTGAACGGCGGGACAATCAGCCCCAGCATTTT	CASSERRDNQPQHF	once	TRBV6-1	-	TRBJ1-5
TGCGCCAGCAGCCACCTGGGACTAGCGGGAGGGCCGAGTTCTACGGGCGAGCAGTACTTC	CASSHLGLAGGPSSTGEQYF	-	TRBV4-1	TRBD2	TRBJ2-7
TGTGCCAGCAGCGCACGACAGGGGCCAAATGAGCAGTTCTTC	CASSARQGPNEQFF	few	TRBV6-2/TRBV6-3	TRBD1	TRBJ2-1
TGTGCCTGGAGTGTATCGGGAGCCGACAATGAGCAGTTCTTC	CAWSVSGADNEQFF	-	TRBV30	-	TRBJ2-1
TGTGCCAGCAGTTCCCATAGCTGGGAGCAGTACTTC	CASSSHSWEQYF	-	TRBV27	-	TRBJ2-7
TGTGCCAGCTCGAGTAGCGTACCCCTTGGGGAGCAGTTCTTC	CASSSSVPLGEQFF	-	TRBV18	-	TRBJ2-1